This TCR beta chain was identified in a study of shared clonotypes between healthy human individuals. Study summary: Each donor had three CD4 naive, three CD4 memory, two CD8 naive and one CD8 memory plate.

This CDR3 is 14 amino acids long. Looked up from germline, CDR1 is LNHDA and CDR2 is SQIVND (reference sequence). Genomic DNA per cell subset filled all wells of several immunoSEQ plates. Only in-frame clones appear in the TCRdb table, and some are missing; sequencing was by immunoSEQ multiplex PCR. The table shows approximately 2,200,000 clones, with roughly 91% occurring only once. General observations from the study: Read depth was anticipated to influence clonotype sharing among donors. Naive subsets generally exceeded memory subsets in estimated richness.

Worth noting for this clone: Its antigen is currently unknown.

CD8 cells classed as naive were CD45RO-negative and positively selected for CCR7, excluding terminally differentiated effector memory CD45RA+ cells. The V and J genes are TRBV19 and TRBJ1-2; D is unresolved. Sequenced sample: naive CD8+ T cells from PBMCs. This clonotype was sampled from a young man in good health. Some clones in this sample may be carry-over from other donors' samples. The CDR3 loop is CASGSRADNYGYTF. Here the CDR3 DNA reads TGTGCAAGTGGGAGCCGCGCCGACAACTATGGCTACACCTTC.